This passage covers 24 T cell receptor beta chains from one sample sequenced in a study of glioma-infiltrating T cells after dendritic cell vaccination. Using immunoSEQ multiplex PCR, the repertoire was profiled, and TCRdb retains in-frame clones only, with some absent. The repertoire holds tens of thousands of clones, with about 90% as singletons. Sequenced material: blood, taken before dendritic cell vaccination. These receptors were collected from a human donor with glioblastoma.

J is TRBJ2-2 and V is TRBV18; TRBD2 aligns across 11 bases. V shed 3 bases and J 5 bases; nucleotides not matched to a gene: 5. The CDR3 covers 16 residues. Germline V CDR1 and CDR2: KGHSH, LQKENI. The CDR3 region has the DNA TGTGCCAGCTCACCCCCTAGCGGGGGGCCAACCGGGGAGCTGTTTTTT. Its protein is CASSPPSGGPTGELFF.

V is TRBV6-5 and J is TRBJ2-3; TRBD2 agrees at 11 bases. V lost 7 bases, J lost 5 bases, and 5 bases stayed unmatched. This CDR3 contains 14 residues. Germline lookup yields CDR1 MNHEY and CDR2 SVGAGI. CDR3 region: CASKRLAGRDTQYF. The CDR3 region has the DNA TGTGCCAGCAAGAGACTAGCGGGAAGAGATACGCAGTATTTT.

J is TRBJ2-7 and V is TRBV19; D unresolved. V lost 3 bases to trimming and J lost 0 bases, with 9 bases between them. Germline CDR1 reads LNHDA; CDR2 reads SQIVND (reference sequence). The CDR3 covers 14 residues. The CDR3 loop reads CASSISFSSYEQYF. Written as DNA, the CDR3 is TGTGCCAGTAGTATCTCCTTTAGCTCCTACGAGCAGTACTTC.

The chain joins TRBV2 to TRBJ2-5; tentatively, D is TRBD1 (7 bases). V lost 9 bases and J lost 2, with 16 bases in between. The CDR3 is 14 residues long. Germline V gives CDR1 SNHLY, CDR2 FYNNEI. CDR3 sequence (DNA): TGTGCCAGTGGGGGGACAGTCCGACAAGAGACCCAGTACTTC. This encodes CASGGTVRQETQYF.

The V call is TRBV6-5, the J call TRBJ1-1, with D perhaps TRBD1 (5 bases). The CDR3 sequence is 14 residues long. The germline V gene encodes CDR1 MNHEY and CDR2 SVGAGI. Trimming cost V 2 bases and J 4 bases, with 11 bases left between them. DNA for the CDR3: TGTGCCAGCAGTTACCAGGGTTTGGGCACTGAAGCTTTCTTT. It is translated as CASSYQGLGTEAFF.

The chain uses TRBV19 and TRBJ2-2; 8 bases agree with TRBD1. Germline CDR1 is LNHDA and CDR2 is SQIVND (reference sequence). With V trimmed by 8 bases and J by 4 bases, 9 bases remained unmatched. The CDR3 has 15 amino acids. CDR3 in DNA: TGTGCCAGTTCTTCAGGGGGCGCGGGCACCGGGGAGCTGTTTTTT. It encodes CASSSGGAGTGELFF.

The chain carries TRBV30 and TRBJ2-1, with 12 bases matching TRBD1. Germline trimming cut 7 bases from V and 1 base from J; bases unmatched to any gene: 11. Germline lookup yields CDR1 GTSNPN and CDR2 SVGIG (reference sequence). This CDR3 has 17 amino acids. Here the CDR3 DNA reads TGTGCCTTCAGGGGGGGACAGGGGGCAGGGTCCTACAATGAGCAGTTCTTC. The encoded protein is CAFRGGQGAGSYNEQFF.

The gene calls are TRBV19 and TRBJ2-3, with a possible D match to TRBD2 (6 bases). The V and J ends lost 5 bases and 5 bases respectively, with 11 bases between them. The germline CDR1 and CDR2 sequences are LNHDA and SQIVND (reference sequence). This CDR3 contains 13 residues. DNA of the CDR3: TGTGCCAGTAGTGCGGTGGGGGGAGATACGCAGTATTTT. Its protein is CASSAVGGDTQYF.

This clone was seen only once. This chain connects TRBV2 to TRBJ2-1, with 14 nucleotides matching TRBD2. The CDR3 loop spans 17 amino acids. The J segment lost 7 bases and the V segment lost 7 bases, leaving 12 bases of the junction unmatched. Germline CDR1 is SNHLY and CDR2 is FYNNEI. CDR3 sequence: CASMGLAGVSIANEQFF. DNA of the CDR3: TGTGCCAGCATGGGACTAGCGGGAGTAAGTATTGCGAATGAGCAGTTCTTC.

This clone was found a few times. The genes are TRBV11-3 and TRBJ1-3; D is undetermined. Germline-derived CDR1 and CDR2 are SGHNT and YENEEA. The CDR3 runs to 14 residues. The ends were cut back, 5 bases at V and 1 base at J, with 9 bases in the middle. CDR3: CASSPGWSGNTIYF. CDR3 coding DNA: TGTGCCAGCAGCCCCGGTTGGTCTGGAAACACCATATATTTT.

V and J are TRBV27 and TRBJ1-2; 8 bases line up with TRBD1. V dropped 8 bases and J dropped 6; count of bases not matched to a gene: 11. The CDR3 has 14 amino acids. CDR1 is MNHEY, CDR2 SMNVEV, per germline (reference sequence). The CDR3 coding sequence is TGTGCCAGCGGAGATGGACAGGGCTGGGATGGCTACACCTTC. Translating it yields CASGDGQGWDGYTF.

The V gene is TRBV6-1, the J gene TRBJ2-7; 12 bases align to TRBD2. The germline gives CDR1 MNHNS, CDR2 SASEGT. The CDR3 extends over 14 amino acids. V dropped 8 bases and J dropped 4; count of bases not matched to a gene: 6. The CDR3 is CASRWTSGTYEQYF. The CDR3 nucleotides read TGTGCCAGCCGGTGGACTAGCGGGACTTACGAGCAGTACTTC.

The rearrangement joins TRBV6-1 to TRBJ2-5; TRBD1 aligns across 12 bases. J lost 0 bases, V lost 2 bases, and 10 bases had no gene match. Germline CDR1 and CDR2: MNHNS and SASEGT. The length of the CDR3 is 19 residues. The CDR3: CASSELRLGQGADQETQYF. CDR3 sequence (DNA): TGTGCCAGCAGTGAATTGAGGTTGGGACAGGGGGCCGACCAAGAGACCCAGTACTTC.

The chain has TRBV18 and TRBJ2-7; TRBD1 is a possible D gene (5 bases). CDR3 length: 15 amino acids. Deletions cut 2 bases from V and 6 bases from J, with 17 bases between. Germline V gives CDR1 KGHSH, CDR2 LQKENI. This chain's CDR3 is CASSPSLQGRGEQYF. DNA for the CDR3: TGTGCCAGCTCACCATCGCTCCAGGGTAGAGGCGAGCAGTACTTC.

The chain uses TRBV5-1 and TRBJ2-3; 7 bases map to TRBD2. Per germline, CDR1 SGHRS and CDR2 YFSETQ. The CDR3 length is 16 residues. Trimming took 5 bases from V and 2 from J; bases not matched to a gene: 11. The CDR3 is CASSPGWAGDTDTQYF. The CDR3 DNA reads TGCGCCAGCAGTCCCGGGTGGGCGGGGGACACAGATACGCAGTATTTT.

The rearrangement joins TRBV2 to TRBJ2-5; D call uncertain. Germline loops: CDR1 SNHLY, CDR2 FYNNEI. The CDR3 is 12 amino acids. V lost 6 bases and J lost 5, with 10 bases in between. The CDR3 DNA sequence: TGTGCCAGCAGACGGGTTGGGGAGACCCAGTACTTC. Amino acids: CASRRVGETQYF.

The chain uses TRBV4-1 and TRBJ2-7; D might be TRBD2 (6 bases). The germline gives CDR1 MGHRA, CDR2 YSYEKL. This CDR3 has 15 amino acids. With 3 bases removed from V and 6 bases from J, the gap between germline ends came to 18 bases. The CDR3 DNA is TGCGCCAGCAGCCAGGCCTCGGGGACTTTTTCCGAGCAGTACTTC. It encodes CASSQASGTFSEQYF.

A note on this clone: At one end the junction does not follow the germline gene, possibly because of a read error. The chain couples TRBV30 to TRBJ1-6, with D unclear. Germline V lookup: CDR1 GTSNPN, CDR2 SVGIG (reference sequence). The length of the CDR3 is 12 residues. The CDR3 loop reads CAWSVYNSPLHF. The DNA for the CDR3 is TGTGCCTGGAGTGTTTATAATTCCCCCCTCCACTTT.

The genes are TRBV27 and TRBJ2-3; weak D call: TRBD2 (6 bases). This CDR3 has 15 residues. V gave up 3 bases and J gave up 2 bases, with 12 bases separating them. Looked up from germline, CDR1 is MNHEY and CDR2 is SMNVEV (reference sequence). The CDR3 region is CASSFSGPPTDTQYF. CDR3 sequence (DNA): TGTGCCAGCAGTTTTAGCGGTCCCCCCACAGATACGCAGTATTTT.

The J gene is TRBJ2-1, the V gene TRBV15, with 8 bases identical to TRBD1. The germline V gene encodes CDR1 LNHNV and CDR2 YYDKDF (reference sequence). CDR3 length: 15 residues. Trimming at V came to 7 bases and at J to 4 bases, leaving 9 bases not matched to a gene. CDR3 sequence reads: CATKKGQVIYNEQFF. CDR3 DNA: TGTGCCACCAAAAAGGGACAGGTGATTTACAATGAGCAGTTCTTC.

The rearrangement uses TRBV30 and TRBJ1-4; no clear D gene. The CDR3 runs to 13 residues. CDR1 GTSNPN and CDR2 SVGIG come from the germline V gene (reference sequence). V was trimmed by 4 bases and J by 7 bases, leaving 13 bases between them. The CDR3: CAWNEIWSEKLFF. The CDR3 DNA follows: TGTGCCTGGAATGAGATATGGAGTGAAAAACTGTTTTTT.

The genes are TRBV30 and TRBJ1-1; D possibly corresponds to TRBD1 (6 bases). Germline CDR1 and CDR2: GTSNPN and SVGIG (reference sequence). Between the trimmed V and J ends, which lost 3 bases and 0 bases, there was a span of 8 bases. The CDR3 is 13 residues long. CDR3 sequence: CAWSGQMNTEAFF. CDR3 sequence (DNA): TGTGCCTGGAGCGGACAGATGAACACTGAAGCTTTCTTT.

This chain's CDR3 is CASSPTGTVQEKLFF. The CDR3, as DNA: TGTGCCAGCTCACCAACCGGGACAGTACAGGAAAAACTGTTTTTT. The chain joins TRBV18 to TRBJ1-4, with 7 bases lining up with TRBD1. CDR3 length equals 15 residues. Germline values: CDR1 KGHSH, CDR2 LQKENI. V gave up 2 bases and J gave up 8 bases; unmatched junction bases: 8. Filled out from reference TRBV18 and TRBJ1-4, the complete variable domain reads NAGVMQNPRHLVRRRGQEARLRCSPMKGHSHVYWYRQLPEEGLKFMVYLQKENIIDESGMPKERFSAEFPKEGPSILRIQQVVRGDSAAYFCASSPTGTVQEKLFFGSGTQLSVL.

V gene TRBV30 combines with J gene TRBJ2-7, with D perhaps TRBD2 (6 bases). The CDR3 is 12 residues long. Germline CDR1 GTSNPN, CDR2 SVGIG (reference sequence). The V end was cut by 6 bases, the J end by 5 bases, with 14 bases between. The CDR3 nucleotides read TGTGCCTGCCGGGAGACTTGGGACGAGCAGTACTTC. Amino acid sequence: CACRETWDEQYF.